This T cell receptor beta chain emerged from a study of shared clonotypes between healthy human individuals. For every subset, genomic DNA was evenly distributed across several immunoSEQ plates. TCRdb keeps only in-frame clones here, not all; method: immunoSEQ multiplex PCR. Of around 990,000 clones listed, 70% to 80% are singletons. In its sample, this clone was seen a few times. This CDR3 region has 15 residues. Germline CDR1 is SGHTA and CDR2 is FQGNSA. V lost 5 bases to trimming and J lost 0 bases, with 11 bases between them. The chain has TRBV7-2 and TRBJ1-3; D unclear. This receptor was taken from a man aged 18-30 years in good health. Some clones in this sample may be carry-over from other donors' samples. The specimen sequenced was memory CD4+ T cells from PBMCs. Subset defined: CD45RA-negative fraction. CDR3 nucleotide sequence: TGTGCCAGCAGCCAACAGCGGAGCTCTGGAAACACCATATATTTT. Translation: CASSQQRSSGNTIYF.